These 20 T cell receptor beta chains were sequenced from one sample in a study of blood T cell repertoires in COVID-19. The protocol was immunoSEQ multiplex PCR, while the TCRdb copy is restricted to in-frame clones and leaves out a portion. The profile covers some 57,000 clones, with 85% appearing a single time and roughly 10% taken by the ten largest. Sequencing was done on a sample of peripheral blood. The origin of the receptors is a human donor in a cohort sampled during active COVID-19.

The chain uses TRBV3-1 (or the pseudogene TRBV3-2) and TRBJ2-7; D unresolved. Trimming took off 1 base at V and 6 bases at J, with 10 bases between the two ends. The CDR3 runs 13 residues. The germline gives CDR1 LGHDT, CDR2 YNNKEL (reference sequence). CDR3 bases: TGTGCCAGCAGCCAAGCGCAGGCTTTCGAGCAGTACTTC. As protein: CASSQAQAFEQYF.

The chain employs TRBV7-9 and TRBJ2-1; 12 positions match TRBD2. Trimming cost V 8 bases and J 1 base; bases outside gene matches: 12. The CDR3 length is 18 residues. In germline, CDR1 is SEHNR, CDR2 FQNEAQ (reference sequence). For the CDR3, the DNA is TGTGCCAGCGGTCTCGGGACTAGCGGGCCTCCGTCCTACAATGAGCAGTTCTTC. Protein sequence: CASGLGTSGPPSYNEQFF.

J is TRBJ2-1 and V is TRBV5-1; no clear D. The CDR3 spans 13 residues. V was clipped by 4 bases and J by 4 bases, with 9 bases between them. Germline-derived CDR1 and CDR2 are SGHRS and YFSETQ. CDR3 region: CASSLTQYNEQFF. The DNA of the CDR3 is TGCGCCAGCAGCCTGACACAATACAATGAGCAGTTCTTC.

This clone showed up just a few times. The genes are TRBV3-1 (or the pseudogene TRBV3-2) and TRBJ2-7; 14 positions match TRBD2. Germline CDR1 reads LGHDT; CDR2 reads YNNKEL (reference sequence). J was trimmed by 7 bases and V by 3 bases; bases with no gene match: 5. The CDR3 has 15 amino acids. In DNA, the CDR3 is TGTGCCAGCAGCCAGGGACTAGCGGGAGCGGGGGAGCAGTACTTC. This encodes CASSQGLAGAGEQYF.

This clone was seen only once. The chain couples TRBV2 to TRBJ2-5, with D uncertain. Germline lookup yields CDR1 SNHLY and CDR2 FYNNEI. Trimming removed 3 bases from V and 6 bases from J, with 14 bases in between. The CDR3 runs 14 residues. The CDR3 is CASSESRSKKTQYF. DNA of the CDR3: TGTGCCAGCAGTGAGTCTAGGAGCAAAAAGACCCAGTACTTC. The entire variable domain, with the rest obtained from reference TRBV2 and TRBJ2-5, is as follows: EPEVTQTPSHQVTQMGQEVILRCVPISNHLYFYWYRQILGQKVEFLVSFYNNEISEKSEIFDDQFSVERPDGSNFTLKIRSTKLEDSAMYFCASSESRSKKTQYFGPGTRLLVL.

The chain combines TRBV7-7 with TRBJ2-1; TRBD2 matches at 8 bases. Per the germline V gene, CDR1 is SSHAT and CDR2 is FNYEAQ (reference sequence). The V segment lost 5 bases and the J segment 9 bases; nucleotides outside the gene matches: 12. This CDR3 spans 15 amino acids. CDR3 sequence (DNA): TGTGCCAGCAGCCCCGTTGGGAGCGGGAGTGGTGAGCAGTTCTTC. This gives the protein CASSPVGSGSGEQFF.

This chain links TRBV10-2 with TRBJ2-1, with 11 bases that match TRBD2. The CDR3 totals 14 residues. Germline CDR1 is WSHSY and CDR2 is SAAADI. J lost 9 bases, V lost 6 bases, and 7 bases had no gene match. This CDR3 is CASRNSGRALEQFF. In nucleotides, the CDR3 is TGCGCCAGCAGAAATAGCGGGAGGGCCCTTGAGCAGTTCTTC.

The count of this clone is one. This rearrangement joins TRBV9 to TRBJ1-3; maybe TRBD1 (6 bases). CDR1 and CDR2 (germline): SGDLS, YYNGEE. V was clipped by 0 bases and J by 7 bases, with 11 bases between them. The CDR3 length is 14 residues. CDR3: CASSVAQRGNTIYF. The CDR3 coding sequence is TGTGCCAGCAGCGTAGCACAGAGGGGGAACACCATATATTTT. Together with reference TRBV9 and TRBJ1-3, the CDR3 gives the full variable domain: DSGVTQTPKHLITATGQRVTLRCSPRSGDLSVYWYQQSLDQGLQFLIQYYNGEERAKGNILERFSAQQFPDLHSELNLSSLELGDSALYFCASSVAQRGNTIYFGEGSWLTVV.

The gene calls are TRBV14 and TRBJ2-7, with D perhaps TRBD1 (6 bases). The germline gives CDR1 SGHDN, CDR2 FVKESK. The CDR3 runs to 13 residues. With 6 bases removed from V and 0 bases from J, the gap between germline ends came to 9 bases. CDR3: CASRGGSSYEQYF. Written as DNA, the CDR3 is TGTGCCAGCAGAGGGGGTAGCTCCTACGAGCAGTACTTC. Supplemented by reference TRBV14 and TRBJ2-7, the full variable domain reads EAGVTQFPSHSVIEKGQTVTLRCDPISGHDNLYWYRRVMGKEIKFLLHFVKESKQDESGMPNNRFLAERTGGTYSTLKVQPAELEDSGVYFCASRGGSSYEQYFGPGTRLTVT.

This sequence joins TRBV21-1 and TRBJ1-1; the table's D call, TRBD1, has no DNA check behind it. TRBV21-1 is labeled a pseudogene. The CDR3 contains 15 residues. The CDR3 region has the DNA TGTGCCAGCAGCTGTCCCGGGACAACCAACACTGAAGCTTTCTTT. Protein sequence: CASSCPGTTNTEAFF.

This clone was seen a few times. The chain carries TRBV2 and TRBJ1-3, with TRBD1 matching 7 bases. Germline V gives CDR1 SNHLY, CDR2 FYNNEI. The CDR3 totals 15 residues. Trimming cost V 6 bases and J 2 bases; bases outside gene matches: 7. The CDR3: CASRTNTGAGNTIYF. The CDR3 bases are TGTGCCAGCAGAACCAATACAGGGGCTGGAAACACCATATATTTT.

The chain links TRBV24-1 to TRBJ2-3; D may be TRBD1 (5 bases). CDR1 is KGHDR, CDR2 SFDVKD, per germline. The CDR3 is 15 amino acids. Trimming took 5 bases from V and 3 from J, leaving 14 bases between them. CDR3 amino acids: CATSAIAGSTDTQYF. The CDR3 DNA follows: TGTGCCACCAGTGCCATCGCAGGGTCTACAGATACGCAGTATTTT.

The gene calls are TRBV28 and TRBJ1-2; D not certain. This CDR3 has 14 amino acids. Trimming took off 7 bases at V and 0 bases at J, with 12 bases between the two ends. Germline V lookup: CDR1 MDHEN, CDR2 SYDVKM. The CDR3 region is CASTAGGANYGYTF. CDR3 bases: TGTGCCAGCACCGCGGGAGGAGCTAACTATGGCTACACCTTC.

The rearrangement uses TRBV5-4 and TRBJ2-4; TRBD2 might be the D (6 bases). The CDR3 contains 15 residues. CDR1 is SGHNT and CDR2 is YYREEE in the germline V gene (reference sequence). Between the trimmed V and J ends, which lost 2 bases and 4 bases, there was a span of 13 bases. CDR3 loop: CASSFRSGGKNIQYF. The CDR3 DNA reads TGTGCCAGCAGCTTTCGGAGTGGGGGGAAAAACATTCAGTACTTC.

The rearrangement joins TRBV6-2 or TRBV6-3 to TRBJ2-3, with D tentatively TRBD1 (5 bases). The V gene's germline CDR1 is MNHEY and CDR2 SVGEGT. Trimming removed 4 bases at V and 0 bases at J, with 11 bases between. The CDR3 extends over 15 amino acids. In DNA form, the CDR3 reads TGTGCCAGCAGTTCCGGACACTCTAGCACAGATACGCAGTATTTT. Its translation is CASSSGHSSTDTQYF.

The chain is built from TRBV6-5 and TRBJ2-2; 8 bases map to TRBD2. The CDR3 runs 14 residues. The V and J ends lost 6 bases and 4 bases, in that order; junction bases with no gene match: 4. Per the germline V gene, CDR1 is MNHEY and CDR2 is SVGAGI. CDR3 DNA sequence: TGTGCCAGCAGCAGCGGGGGTGGCACCGGGGAGCTGTTTTTT. The encoded protein is CASSSGGGTGELFF.

The chain links TRBV23-1 to TRBJ1-1; D unclear. TRBV23-1 is identified as an open reading frame with a role that is uncertain. The CDR3 contains 14 residues. The V gene lost 3 bases and the J gene lost 1 base, with 9 bases spanning the gap. The CDR3 is CASSQSPGNTEAFF. CDR3 DNA: TGCGCCAGCAGTCAGAGTCCCGGGAACACTGAAGCTTTCTTT.

In this sample, this clone turned up once. The chain has TRBV2 and TRBJ2-7; 8 nucleotides match TRBD2. CDR1 and CDR2 from the germline V gene are SNHLY and FYNNEI. CDR3 length: 14 amino acids. The V gene end was trimmed by 11 bases and the J gene end by 2 bases; junction bases not matched to a gene: 11. CDR3 nucleotides: TGTGCCTCTCATACGGGGACTAGTGCCTACGAGCAGTACTTC. This sequence encodes CASHTGTSAYEQYF.

This clone was detected ten times or more. The V and J genes are TRBV6-2 or TRBV6-3 and TRBJ2-1; 7 positions match TRBD1. The germline V gene encodes CDR1 MNHEY and CDR2 SVGEGT. The CDR3 is 17 residues long. J was trimmed by 1 base and V by 2 bases; bases with no gene match: 8. The CDR3 protein is CASSYPTKGASYNEQFF. In DNA form, the CDR3 reads TGTGCCAGCAGTTACCCGACGAAGGGGGCTTCCTACAATGAGCAGTTCTTC.

V gene TRBV3-1 (or the pseudogene TRBV3-2) combines with J gene TRBJ1-2; no definite D call. V shed 4 bases and J shed 0 bases, with 9 bases lying between them. This CDR3 is built from 14 residues. CDR1 is LGHDT and CDR2 is YNNKEL in the germline V gene (reference sequence). The CDR3 region has the DNA TGTGCCAGCAGCCTGCAACACCCTAACTATGGCTACACCTTC. Amino acid sequence: CASSLQHPNYGYTF.